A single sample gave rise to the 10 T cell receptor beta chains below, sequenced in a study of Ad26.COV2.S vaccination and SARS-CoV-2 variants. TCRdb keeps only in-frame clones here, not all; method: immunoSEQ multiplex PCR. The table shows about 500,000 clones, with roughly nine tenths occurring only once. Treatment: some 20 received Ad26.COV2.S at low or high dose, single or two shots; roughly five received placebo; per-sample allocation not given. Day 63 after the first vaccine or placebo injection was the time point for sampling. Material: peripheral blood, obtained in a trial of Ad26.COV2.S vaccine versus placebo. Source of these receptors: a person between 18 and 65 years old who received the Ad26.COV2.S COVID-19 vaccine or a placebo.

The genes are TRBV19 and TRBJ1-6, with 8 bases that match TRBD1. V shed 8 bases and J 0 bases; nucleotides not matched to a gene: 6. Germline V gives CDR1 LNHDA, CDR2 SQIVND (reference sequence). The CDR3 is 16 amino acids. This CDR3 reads CASGDRPSSYNSPLHF. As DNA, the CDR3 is TGTGCCAGTGGGGACAGGCCGAGCTCCTATAATTCACCCCTCCACTTT.

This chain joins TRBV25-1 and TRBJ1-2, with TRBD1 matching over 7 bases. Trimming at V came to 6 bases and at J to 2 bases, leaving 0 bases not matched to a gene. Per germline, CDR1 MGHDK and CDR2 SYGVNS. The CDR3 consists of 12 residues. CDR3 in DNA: TGTGCCAGCAGACAGGGGAACTATGGCTACACCTTC. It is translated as CASRQGNYGYTF.

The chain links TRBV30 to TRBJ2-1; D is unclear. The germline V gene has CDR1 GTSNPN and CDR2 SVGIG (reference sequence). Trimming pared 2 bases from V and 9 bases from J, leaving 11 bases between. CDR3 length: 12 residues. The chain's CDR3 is CAWSTLTGEQFF. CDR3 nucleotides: TGTGCCTGGAGTACTCTAACGGGTGAGCAGTTCTTC.

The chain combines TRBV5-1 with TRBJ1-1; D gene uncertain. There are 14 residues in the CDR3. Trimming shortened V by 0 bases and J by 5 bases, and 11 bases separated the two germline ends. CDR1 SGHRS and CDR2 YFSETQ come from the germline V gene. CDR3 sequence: CASSLVTVSTEAFF. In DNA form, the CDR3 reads TGCGCCAGCAGCTTGGTTACAGTCTCGACTGAAGCTTTCTTT.

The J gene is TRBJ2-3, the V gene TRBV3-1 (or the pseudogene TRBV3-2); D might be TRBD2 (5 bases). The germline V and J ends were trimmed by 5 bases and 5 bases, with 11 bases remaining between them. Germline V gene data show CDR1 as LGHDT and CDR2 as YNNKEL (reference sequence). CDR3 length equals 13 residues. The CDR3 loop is CASSFQAGDTQYF. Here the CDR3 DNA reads TGTGCCAGCAGCTTTCAGGCGGGAGATACGCAGTATTTT.

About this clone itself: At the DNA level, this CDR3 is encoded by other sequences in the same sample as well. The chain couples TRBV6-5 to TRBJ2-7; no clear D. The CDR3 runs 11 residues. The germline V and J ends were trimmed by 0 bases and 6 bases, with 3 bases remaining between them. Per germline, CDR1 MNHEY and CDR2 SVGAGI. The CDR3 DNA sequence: TGTGCCAGCAGTTACTCAGGCGAGCAGTACTTC. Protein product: CASSYSGEQYF.

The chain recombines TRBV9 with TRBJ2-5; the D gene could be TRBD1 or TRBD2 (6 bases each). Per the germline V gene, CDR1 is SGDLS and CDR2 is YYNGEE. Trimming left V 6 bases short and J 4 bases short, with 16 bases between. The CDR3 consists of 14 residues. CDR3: CASTLTGAGETQYF. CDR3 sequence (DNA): TGTGCCAGCACCCTGACGGGGGCTGGAGAGACCCAGTACTTC.

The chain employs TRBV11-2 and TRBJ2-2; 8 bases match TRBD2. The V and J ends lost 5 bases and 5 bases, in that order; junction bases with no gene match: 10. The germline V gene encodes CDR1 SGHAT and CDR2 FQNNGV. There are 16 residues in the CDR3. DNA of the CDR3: TGTGCCAGCAGCAAATTTAGCGGGGCCGCTACCGGGGAGCTGTTTTTT. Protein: CASSKFSGAATGELFF.

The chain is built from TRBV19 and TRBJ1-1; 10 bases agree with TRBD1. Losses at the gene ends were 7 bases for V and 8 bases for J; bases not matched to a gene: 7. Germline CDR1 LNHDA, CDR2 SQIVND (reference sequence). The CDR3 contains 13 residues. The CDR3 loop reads CASTGTGAVEAFF. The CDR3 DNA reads TGTGCCAGTACTGGGACAGGGGCCGTCGAAGCTTTCTTT.

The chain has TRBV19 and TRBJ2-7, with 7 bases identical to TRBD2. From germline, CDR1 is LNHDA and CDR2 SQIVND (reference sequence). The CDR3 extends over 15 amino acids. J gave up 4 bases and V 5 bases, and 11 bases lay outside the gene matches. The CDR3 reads CASSALGGSGYEQYF. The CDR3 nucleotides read TGTGCCAGTAGTGCCCTCGGCGGGAGCGGATACGAGCAGTACTTC.